A selection of T cell receptor beta chains follows, all from one sample in a study of blood T cell repertoires in COVID-19. Profiling relied on immunoSEQ multiplex PCR, and the TCRdb table lists in-frame clones only, not all of them. The sample lists about 310,000 clones; approximately 85% were seen once. The specimen sequenced was PBMCs or T cells enriched from blood (not recorded which). All receptors derive from a man younger than 45 who had recovered from COVID-19. Both conserved end residues are part of each CDR3. A D gene is named only where the DNA matches it firmly. Some rows have no size entry. The others give once, few or many, or a class for an expanded clone.

CDR3 DNA: TGTGCCAGCAGTGAACTACTTAGGACTAGCGGGGGGTTCCAAGAGACCCAGTACTTC; CDR3 protein: CASSELLRTSGGFQETQYF; J gene: TRBJ2-5; clone size: once; D gene: TRBD2; V gene: TRBV6-1
CDR3 DNA: TGCGCCAGCAGCTCGACAGAGCGCTATGGCTACACCTTC; CDR3 protein: CASSSTERYGYTF; J gene: TRBJ1-2; clone size: few; D gene: -; V gene: TRBV5-1
CDR3 DNA: TGTGCCAGCTCGACCGGGACAGGGAACACCGGGGAGCTGTTTTTT; CDR3 protein: CASSTGTGNTGELFF; J gene: TRBJ2-2; clone size: -; D gene: TRBD1; V gene: TRBV18
CDR3 DNA: TGCGCCAGCAGCCAAGATGATAGGACAGGGGGGCCAGTTCTCAAAAACATTCAGTACTTC; CDR3 protein: CASSQDDRTGGPVLKNIQYF; J gene: TRBJ2-4; clone size: -; D gene: TRBD1; V gene: TRBV4-1
CDR3 DNA: TGTGCCAGCAGCGTAGCCACAAACTATGGCTACACCTTC; CDR3 protein: CASSVATNYGYTF; J gene: TRBJ1-2; clone size: -; D gene: -; V gene: TRBV9
CDR3 DNA: TGTGCCAGCAGTTTACCTGGGGGGGTAACGGGGCAGTTCTTC; CDR3 protein: CASSLPGGVTGQFF; J gene: TRBJ2-1; clone size: -; D gene: TRBD2; V gene: TRBV27
CDR3 DNA: TGTGCCAGTAACAATGCAGGGTATGGCTACACCTTC; CDR3 protein: CASNNAGYGYTF; J gene: TRBJ1-2; clone size: -; D gene: -; V gene: TRBV19
CDR3 DNA: TGTGCCAGCAGCTTAGCGAGGGGTCAGGGGGAGACCCAGTACTTC; CDR3 protein: CASSLARGQGETQYF; J gene: TRBJ2-5; clone size: -; D gene: -; V gene: TRBV7-6
CDR3 DNA: TGCAGTGCTAGTGAGGGCCCGGGGGGCTACACCTTC; CDR3 protein: CSASEGPGGYTF; J gene: TRBJ1-2; clone size: -; D gene: -; V gene: TRBV20-1
CDR3 DNA: TGTGCCAGCAGCGTGACCCAGGGACAGATATATGGCTACACCTTC; CDR3 protein: CASSVTQGQIYGYTF; J gene: TRBJ1-2; clone size: -; D gene: TRBD1; V gene: TRBV9
CDR3 DNA: TGTGCCAGCAGTTTGTATTACACTGAAGCTTTCTTT; CDR3 protein: CASSLYYTEAFF; J gene: TRBJ1-1; clone size: -; D gene: -; V gene: TRBV12-3/TRBV12-4
CDR3 DNA: TGTGCCAGCAGTTGGGGACAGGGGATGTCCTACGAGCAGTACTTC; CDR3 protein: CASSWGQGMSYEQYF; J gene: TRBJ2-7; clone size: -; D gene: TRBD1; V gene: TRBV27
CDR3 DNA: TGTGCCAGCAGTGAAGATGGCGAGGGCGTTTCGAGGGGGGGCTGGTTTGGGAATCAGCCCCAGCATTTT; CDR3 protein: CASSEDGEGVSRGGWFGNQPQHF; J gene: TRBJ1-5; clone size: -; D gene: -; V gene: TRBV6-1
CDR3 DNA: TGTGCCAGCCAAATTACGAGGGCAGACGAAGCTTTCTTT; CDR3 protein: CASQITRADEAFF; J gene: TRBJ1-1; clone size: -; D gene: -; V gene: TRBV6-5
CDR3 DNA: TGTGCCAGCAGTTTTAACGGGGATGGCTACACCTTC; CDR3 protein: CASSFNGDGYTF; J gene: TRBJ1-2; clone size: -; D gene: -; V gene: TRBV27
CDR3 DNA: TGTGCCATCAGTGACCTGGACAGGGACGACGGCTACACCTTC; CDR3 protein: CAISDLDRDDGYTF; J gene: TRBJ1-2; clone size: -; D gene: TRBD1; V gene: TRBV10-3
CDR3 DNA: TGTGCCAGCAGCCGGAGCGGAACCGGGGAGCTGTTTTTT; CDR3 protein: CASSRSGTGELFF; J gene: TRBJ2-2; clone size: once; D gene: -; V gene: TRBV21-1